This T cell receptor beta chain originates from a study of tumor-infiltrating lymphocytes in primary liver carcinoma. This clonotype was seen just once. At one end the junction does not follow the germline gene, possibly because of a read error. Priming with a constant-region primer yielded TCR beta cDNA from 400 to 500 ng total RNA. TCR beta libraries came from three nested multiplex PCR rounds using slightly modified ARM-PCR. TRBV1-TRBV30 forward primers and a C-beta reverse primer were used in the first two PCR rounds, which each ran for around 10 cycles. MiXCR was run by TCRdb on the multiplex PCR reads, yielding one entry per CDR3 protein. The sample lists 90,000 to 110,000 distinct CDR3 sequences, roughly 80% occurring once. Bulk tissue was left unsorted, and RNA and DNA were co-extracted from 20-30 mg of it. Donors were untreated and chronically infected with HBV. The germline gives CDR1 MNHEY, CDR2 SVGAGI. The length of the CDR3 is 15 residues.

This receptor was taken from a man aged 35 to 55 with primary liver carcinoma and hepatitis B virus infection. This rearrangement joins TRBV6-5 to TRBJ2-1; 10 bases are a match to TRBD2. Specimen: liver tumor tissue from sampling region 3. Subset: tumor region T3, left-lateral pole. The CDR3: CASSLLAGTYNQQFF. DNA for the CDR3: TGTGCCAGCAGTTTACTAGCGGGGACATACAATCAGCAGTTCTTC.